This TCR beta chain was captured in a study of shared clonotypes between healthy human individuals. Study results and limitations: Relative to clonotypes present in all four donors, those not shared had lower generation probabilities.

Trimming took 4 bases from V and 1 from J; bases not matched to a gene: 3. CDR1 and CDR2 from the germline V gene are MNHNS and SASEGT. The CDR3 contains 15 residues. Of note for this clone: Its antigen is not known.

The genomic DNA of each subset was split evenly across several immunoSEQ plates. Sequenced by immunoSEQ multiplex PCR; TCRdb stores in-frame clones only, minus some. In the table there are 950,000 to 1,200,000 clones, 60% to 80% of which are singletons. The chain has TRBV6-1 and TRBJ2-4; 8 bases match TRBD2. This sequence originates from a man aged 18 to 30 in good health. Some clones in this sample may be carry-over from other donors' samples. Sequencing used memory CD4+ T cells from PBMCs. Subset noted: CD45RA-negative fraction. The CDR3 is CASSGLAGAKNIQYF. The CDR3 nucleotides are TGTGCCAGCAGTGGTTTAGCGGGGGCCAAAAACATTCAGTACTTC.